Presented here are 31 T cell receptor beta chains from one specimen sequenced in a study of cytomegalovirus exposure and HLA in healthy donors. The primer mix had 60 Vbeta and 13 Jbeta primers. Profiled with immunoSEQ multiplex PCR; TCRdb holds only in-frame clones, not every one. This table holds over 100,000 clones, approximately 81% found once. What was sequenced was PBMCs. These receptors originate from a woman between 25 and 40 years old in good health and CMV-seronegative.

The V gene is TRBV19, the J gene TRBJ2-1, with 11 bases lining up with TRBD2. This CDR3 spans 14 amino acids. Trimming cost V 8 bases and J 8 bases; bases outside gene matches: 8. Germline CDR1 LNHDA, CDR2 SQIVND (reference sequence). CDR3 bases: TGTGCCAGTGTAGCGGGAGGGTCGATATATGAGCAGTTCTTC. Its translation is CASVAGGSIYEQFF.

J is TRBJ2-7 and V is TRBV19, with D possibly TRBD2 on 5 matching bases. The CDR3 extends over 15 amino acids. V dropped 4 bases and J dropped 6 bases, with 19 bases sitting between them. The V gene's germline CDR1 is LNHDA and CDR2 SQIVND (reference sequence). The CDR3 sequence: CASSNGRELGREQYF. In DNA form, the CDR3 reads TGTGCCAGTAGTAACGGTCGGGAACTCGGGCGCGAGCAGTACTTC.

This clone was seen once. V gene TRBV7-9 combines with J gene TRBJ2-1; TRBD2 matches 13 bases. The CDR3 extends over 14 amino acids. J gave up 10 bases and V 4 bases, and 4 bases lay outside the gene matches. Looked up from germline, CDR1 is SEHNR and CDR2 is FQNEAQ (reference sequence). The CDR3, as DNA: TGTGCCAGCAGCTCGGGACTAGCGGGATACGAGCAGTTCTTC. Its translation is CASSSGLAGYEQFF. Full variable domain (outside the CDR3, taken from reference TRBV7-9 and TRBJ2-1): DTGVSQNPRHKITKRGQNVTFRCDPISEHNRLYWYRQTLGQGPEFLTYFQNEAQLEKSRLLSDRFSAERPKGSFSTLEIQRTEQGDSAMYLCASSSGLAGYEQFFGPGTRLTVL.

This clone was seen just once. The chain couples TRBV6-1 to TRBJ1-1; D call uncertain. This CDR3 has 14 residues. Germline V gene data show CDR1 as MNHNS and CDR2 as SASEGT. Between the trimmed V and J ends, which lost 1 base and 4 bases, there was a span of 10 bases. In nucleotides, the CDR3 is TGTGCCAGCAGTGAAGGACTGGGTCCCACTGAAGCTTTCTTT. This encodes CASSEGLGPTEAFF.

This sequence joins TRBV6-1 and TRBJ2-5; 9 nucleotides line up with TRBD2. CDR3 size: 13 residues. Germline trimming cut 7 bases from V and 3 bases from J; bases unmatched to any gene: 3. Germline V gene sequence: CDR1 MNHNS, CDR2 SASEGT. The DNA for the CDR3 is TGTGCCAGCAAGGTAGCGGGAGAAGAGACCCAGTACTTC. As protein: CASKVAGEETQYF.

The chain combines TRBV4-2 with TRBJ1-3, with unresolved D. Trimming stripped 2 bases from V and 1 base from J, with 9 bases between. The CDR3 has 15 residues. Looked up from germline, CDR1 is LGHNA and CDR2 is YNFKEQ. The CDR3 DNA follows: TGTGCCAGCAGCCAATCCCACTCTTCTGGAAACACCATATATTTT. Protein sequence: CASSQSHSSGNTIYF.

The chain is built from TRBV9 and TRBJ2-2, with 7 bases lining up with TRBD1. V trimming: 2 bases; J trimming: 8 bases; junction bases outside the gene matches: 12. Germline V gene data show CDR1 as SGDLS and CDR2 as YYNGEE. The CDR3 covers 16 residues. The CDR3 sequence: CASSVRGDRALGELFF. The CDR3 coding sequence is TGTGCCAGCAGCGTTAGAGGAGACAGGGCTTTGGGGGAGCTGTTTTTT. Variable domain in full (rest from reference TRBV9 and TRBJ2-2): DSGVTQTPKHLITATGQRVTLRCSPRSGDLSVYWYQQSLDQGLQFLIQYYNGEERAKGNILERFSAQQFPDLHSELNLSSLELGDSALYFCASSVRGDRALGELFFGEGSRLTVL.

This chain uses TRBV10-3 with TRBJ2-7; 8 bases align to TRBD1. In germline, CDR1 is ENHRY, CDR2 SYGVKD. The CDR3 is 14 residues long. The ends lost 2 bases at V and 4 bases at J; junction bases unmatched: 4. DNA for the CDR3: TGTGCCATCAGTGAGAGTGGACAGGGTTACGAGCAGTACTTC. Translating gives CAISESGQGYEQYF.

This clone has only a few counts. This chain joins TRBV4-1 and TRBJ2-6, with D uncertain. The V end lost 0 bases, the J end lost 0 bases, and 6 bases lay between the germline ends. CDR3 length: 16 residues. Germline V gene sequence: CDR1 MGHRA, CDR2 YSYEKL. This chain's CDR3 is CASSQDRSSGANVLTF. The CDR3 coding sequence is TGCGCCAGCAGCCAAGATCGGAGCTCTGGGGCCAACGTCCTGACTTTC.

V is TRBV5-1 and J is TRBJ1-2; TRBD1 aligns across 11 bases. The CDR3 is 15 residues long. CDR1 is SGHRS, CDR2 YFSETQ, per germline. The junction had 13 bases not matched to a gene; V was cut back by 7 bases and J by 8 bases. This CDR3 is CASQIQPGQGAGYTF. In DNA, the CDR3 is TGCGCCAGCCAAATTCAACCCGGACAGGGGGCCGGCTACACCTTC.

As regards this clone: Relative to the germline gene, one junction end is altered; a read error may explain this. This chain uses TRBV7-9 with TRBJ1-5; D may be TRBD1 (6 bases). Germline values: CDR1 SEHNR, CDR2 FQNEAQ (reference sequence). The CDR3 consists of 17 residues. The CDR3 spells CSSSSFGGAGANQPQHF. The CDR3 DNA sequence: TGTTCCAGCAGCTCGTTCGGTGGGGCAGGGGCTAATCAGCCCCAGCATTTT.

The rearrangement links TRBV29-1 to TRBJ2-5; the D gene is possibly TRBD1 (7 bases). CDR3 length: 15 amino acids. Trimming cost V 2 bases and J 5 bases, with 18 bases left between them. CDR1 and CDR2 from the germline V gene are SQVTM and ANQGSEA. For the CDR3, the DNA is TGCAGCGTTGAAAACAGGGGACTCCATGGGGAGACCCAGTACTTC. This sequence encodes CSVENRGLHGETQYF.

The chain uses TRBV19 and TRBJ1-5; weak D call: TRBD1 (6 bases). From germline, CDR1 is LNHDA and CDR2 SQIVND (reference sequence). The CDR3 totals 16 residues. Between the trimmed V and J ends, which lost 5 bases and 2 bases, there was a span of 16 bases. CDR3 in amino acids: CASSDAGALGNQPQHF. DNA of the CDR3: TGTGCCAGTAGTGATGCGGGGGCCCTAGGCAATCAGCCCCAGCATTTT. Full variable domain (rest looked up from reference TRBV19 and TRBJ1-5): DGGITQSPKYLFRKEGQNVTLSCEQNLNHDAMYWYRQDPGQGLRLIYYSQIVNDFQKGDIAEGYSVSREKKESFPLTVTSAQKNPTAFYLCASSDAGALGNQPQHFGDGTRLSIL.

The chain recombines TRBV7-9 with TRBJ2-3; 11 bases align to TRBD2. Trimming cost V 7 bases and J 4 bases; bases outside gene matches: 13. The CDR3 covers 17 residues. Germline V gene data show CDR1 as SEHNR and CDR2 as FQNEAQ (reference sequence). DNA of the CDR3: TGTGCCAGCACCAAGGGGGCTAGCGGGAGGCCTGCAGATACGCAGTATTTT. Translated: CASTKGASGRPADTQYF. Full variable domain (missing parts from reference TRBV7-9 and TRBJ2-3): DTGVSQNPRHKITKRGQNVTFRCDPISEHNRLYWYRQTLGQGPEFLTYFQNEAQLEKSRLLSDRFSAERPKGSFSTLEIQRTEQGDSAMYLCASTKGASGRPADTQYFGPGTRLTVL.

CDR3 in DNA: TGTGCCAGCAGCCGCCTCGCAGGCAGTGAAGCTTTCTTT. Translated, it gives CASSRLAGSEAFF. The chain couples TRBV7-9 to TRBJ1-1, with D unclear. The germline V gene has CDR1 SEHNR and CDR2 FQNEAQ (reference sequence). This CDR3 has 13 residues. Trimming removed 5 bases from V and 7 bases from J, with 14 bases in between.

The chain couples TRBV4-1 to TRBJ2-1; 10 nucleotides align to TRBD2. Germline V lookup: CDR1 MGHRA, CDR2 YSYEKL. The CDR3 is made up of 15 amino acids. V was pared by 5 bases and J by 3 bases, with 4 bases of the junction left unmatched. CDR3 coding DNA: TGCGCCAGCAGCGTCCTAGCGGGAGTCTACAATGAGCAGTTCTTC. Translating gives CASSVLAGVYNEQFF.

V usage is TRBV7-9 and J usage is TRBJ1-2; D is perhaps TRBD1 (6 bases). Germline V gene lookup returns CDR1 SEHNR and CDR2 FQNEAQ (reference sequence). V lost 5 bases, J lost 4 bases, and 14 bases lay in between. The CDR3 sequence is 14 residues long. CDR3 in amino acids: CASSDGGPSYGYTF. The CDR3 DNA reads TGTGCCAGCAGCGACGGGGGGCCCTCCTATGGCTACACCTTC.

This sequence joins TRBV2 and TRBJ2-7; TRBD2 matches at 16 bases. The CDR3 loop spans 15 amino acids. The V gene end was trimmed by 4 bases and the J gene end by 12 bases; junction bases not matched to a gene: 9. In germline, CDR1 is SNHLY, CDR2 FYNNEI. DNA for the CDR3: TGTGCCAGCAGTGCTGAGGGACTAGCGGGAGGGATACGGTACTTC. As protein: CASSAEGLAGGIRYF.

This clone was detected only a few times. The CDR3 DNA follows: TGTGCCAGCAGTGAGGTCGGCGACAGTAACTATGGCTACACCTTC. Amino acids: CASSEVGDSNYGYTF. The V gene is TRBV6-1, the J gene TRBJ1-2; TRBD1 might be the D (5 bases). CDR1 MNHNS and CDR2 SASEGT come from the germline V gene. V lost 3 bases to trimming and J lost 1 base, with 12 bases between them. This CDR3 has 15 amino acids.

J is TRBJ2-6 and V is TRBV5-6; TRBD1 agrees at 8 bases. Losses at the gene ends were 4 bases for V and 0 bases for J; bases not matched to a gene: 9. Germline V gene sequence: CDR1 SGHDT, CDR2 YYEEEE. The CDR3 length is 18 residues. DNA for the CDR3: TGTGCCAGCAGCACGAACAGGGGGATAGTCTCTGGGGCCAACGTCCTGACTTTC. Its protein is CASSTNRGIVSGANVLTF.

Here the CDR3 reads CASSLRQGPGPNTEAFF. The CDR3 DNA sequence: TGTGCCAGCAGCTTGCGACAGGGGCCTGGTCCAAACACTGAAGCTTTCTTT. The chain links TRBV5-6 to TRBJ1-1; 8 bases align to TRBD1. V lost 1 base to trimming and J lost 2 bases; unmatched junction nucleotides: 10. This CDR3 is built from 17 residues. Germline V gene lookup returns CDR1 SGHDT and CDR2 YYEEEE.

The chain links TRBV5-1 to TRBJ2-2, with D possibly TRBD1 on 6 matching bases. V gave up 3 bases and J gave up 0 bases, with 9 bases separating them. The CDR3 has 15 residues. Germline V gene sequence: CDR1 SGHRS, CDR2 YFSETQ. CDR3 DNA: TGCGCCAGCAGCTCTGGGACATCGAACACCGGGGAGCTGTTTTTT. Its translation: CASSSGTSNTGELFF.

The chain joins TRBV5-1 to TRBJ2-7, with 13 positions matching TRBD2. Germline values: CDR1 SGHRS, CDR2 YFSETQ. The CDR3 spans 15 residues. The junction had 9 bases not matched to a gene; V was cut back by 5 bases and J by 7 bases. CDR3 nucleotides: TGCGCCAGCAGACCGGGACTAGCGGGAACCCTGGAGCAGTACTTC. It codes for CASRPGLAGTLEQYF.

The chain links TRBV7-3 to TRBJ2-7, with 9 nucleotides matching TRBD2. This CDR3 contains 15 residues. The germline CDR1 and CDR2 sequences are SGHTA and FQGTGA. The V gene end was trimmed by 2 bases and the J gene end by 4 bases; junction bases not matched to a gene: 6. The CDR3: CASSLFAGGSYEQYF. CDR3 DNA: TGTGCCAGCAGCTTATTTGCGGGAGGGTCGTACGAGCAGTACTTC. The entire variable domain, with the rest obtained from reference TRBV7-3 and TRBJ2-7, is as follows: GAGVSQTPSNKVTEKGKYVELRCDPISGHTALYWYRQSLGQGPEFLIYFQGTGAADDSGLPNDRFFAVRPEGSVSTLKIQRTERGDSAVYLCASSLFAGGSYEQYFGPGTRLTVT.

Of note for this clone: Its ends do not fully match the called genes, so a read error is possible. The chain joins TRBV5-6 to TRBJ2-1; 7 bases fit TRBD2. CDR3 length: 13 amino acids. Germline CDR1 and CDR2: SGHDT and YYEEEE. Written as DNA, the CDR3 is TGTGCCACCAGCGGGGCCTCCTACAATGAGCAGTTCTTC. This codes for CATSGASYNEQFF.

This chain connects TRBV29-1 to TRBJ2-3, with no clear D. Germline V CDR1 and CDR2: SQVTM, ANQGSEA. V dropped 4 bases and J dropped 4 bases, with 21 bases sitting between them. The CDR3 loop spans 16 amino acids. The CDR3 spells CSVVPPEDGSADTQYF. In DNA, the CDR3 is TGCAGCGTTGTCCCCCCCGAGGATGGATCGGCAGATACGCAGTATTTT.

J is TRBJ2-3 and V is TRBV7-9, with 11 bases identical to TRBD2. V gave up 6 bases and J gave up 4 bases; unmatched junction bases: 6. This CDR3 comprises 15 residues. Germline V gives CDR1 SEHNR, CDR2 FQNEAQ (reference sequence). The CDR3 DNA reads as TGTGCCAGCAGTTTTCTAGCGGGAGGCGCAGATACGCAGTATTTT. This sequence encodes CASSFLAGGADTQYF.

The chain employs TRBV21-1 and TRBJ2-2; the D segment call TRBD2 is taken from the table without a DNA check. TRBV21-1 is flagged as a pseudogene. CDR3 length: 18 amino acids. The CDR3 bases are TGTGCCAGCAGCCTAGCCGCGCTCCGAAATCCCCCCACCGGGGAGCTGTTTTTT. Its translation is CASSLAALRNPPTGELFF.

The CDR3 loop reads CASSFHKGLVHEQFF. The CDR3 nucleotides are TGTGCCAGCAGCTTCCATAAAGGACTAGTCCATGAGCAGTTCTTC. The rearrangement uses TRBV7-9 and TRBJ2-1; 7 nucleotides align to TRBD2. The V and J ends lost 3 bases and 8 bases, in that order; junction bases with no gene match: 10. The CDR3 contains 15 residues. Germline V CDR1 and CDR2: SEHNR, FQNEAQ (reference sequence).

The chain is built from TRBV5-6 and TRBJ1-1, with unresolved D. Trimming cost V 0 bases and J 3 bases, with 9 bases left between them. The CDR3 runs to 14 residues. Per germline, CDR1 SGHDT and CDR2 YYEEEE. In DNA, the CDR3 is TGTGCCAGCAGCTTGGACAGCTATTACACTGAAGCTTTCTTT. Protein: CASSLDSYYTEAFF. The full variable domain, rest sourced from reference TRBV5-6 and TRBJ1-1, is DAGVTQSPTHLIKTRGQQVTLRCSPKSGHDTVSWYQQALGQGPQFIFQYYEEEERQRGNFPDRFSGHQFPNYSSELNVNALLLGDSALYLCASSLDSYYTEAFFGQGTRLTVV.

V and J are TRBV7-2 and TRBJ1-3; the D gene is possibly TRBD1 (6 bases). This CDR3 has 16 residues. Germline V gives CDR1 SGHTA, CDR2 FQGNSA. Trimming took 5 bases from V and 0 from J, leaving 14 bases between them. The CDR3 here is CASSLEGVGSGNTIYF. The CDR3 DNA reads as TGTGCCAGCAGCCTAGAGGGGGTCGGCTCTGGAAACACCATATATTTT. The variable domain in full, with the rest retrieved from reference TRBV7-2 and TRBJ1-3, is GAGVSQSPSNKVTEKGKDVELRCDPISGHTALYWYRQSLGQGLEFLIYFQGNSAPDKSGLPSDRFSAERTGGSVSTLTIQRTQQEDSAVYLCASSLEGVGSGNTIYFGEGSWLTVV.